This passage covers 10 T cell receptor beta chains from one sample sequenced in a study of blood T cell repertoires in COVID-19. Clones were sequenced by immunoSEQ multiplex PCR, and TCRdb holds only the in-frame ones, with some missing. The data show 200,000 to 250,000 clones, more than 75% seen once. The sequenced sample was peripheral blood. The origin of the receptors is a man aged 55 to 69 who had recovered from COVID-19.

The V and J genes are TRBV4-2 and TRBJ2-3; no clear D. This CDR3 is built from 14 residues. Germline assignment: CDR1 LGHNA and CDR2 YNFKEQ. Trimming shortened V by 0 bases and J by 4 bases, and 8 bases separated the two germline ends. CDR3 loop: CASSQELRSDTQYF. In nucleotides, the CDR3 is TGTGCCAGCAGCCAAGAGCTGAGGTCAGATACGCAGTATTTT.

This clone was observed once. V gene TRBV3-1 (or the pseudogene TRBV3-2) combines with J gene TRBJ1-1, with 9 bases identical to TRBD1. V shed 1 base, J shed 0 bases, and the junction held 9 bases outside the gene matches. The length of the CDR3 is 18 residues. Germline V gene data show CDR1 as LGHDT and CDR2 as YNNKEL (reference sequence). CDR3 coding DNA: TGTGCCAGCAGCCAAGGAACGGGGACAGGGAGGCTGAACACTGAAGCTTTCTTT. Translating gives CASSQGTGTGRLNTEAFF.

The genes are TRBV6-2 or TRBV6-3 and TRBJ2-7; TRBD1 matches at 8 bases. CDR1 is MNHEY, CDR2 SVGEGT, per germline. The CDR3 spans 17 residues. V shed 5 bases, J shed 4 bases, and the junction held 16 bases outside the gene matches. CDR3 DNA sequence: TGTGCCAGCAGTAAAGAAAACAGGGGGATGAGTATATACGAGCAGTACTTC. This sequence encodes CASSKENRGMSIYEQYF.

Turning to this clone: The sample has other DNA sequences that encode this CDR3 too. J is TRBJ1-1 and V is TRBV19, with TRBD1 identical over 8 bases. Trimming took 4 bases from V and 5 from J; bases not matched to a gene: 0. The V gene's germline CDR1 is LNHDA and CDR2 SQIVND (reference sequence). This CDR3 has 12 residues. The CDR3 loop reads CASSRTGTEAFF. In DNA form, the CDR3 reads TGTGCCAGTAGTAGGACAGGGACTGAAGCTTTCTTT.

The chain has TRBV20-1 and TRBJ2-7, with 12 positions matching TRBD2. This CDR3 comprises 15 residues. Germline V gene data show CDR1 as DFQATT and CDR2 as SNEGSKA (reference sequence). The V gene end was trimmed by 3 bases and the J gene end by 0 bases; junction bases not matched to a gene: 3. The CDR3 DNA sequence: TGCAGTGCTAGTGAGACTAGCGGGAGCTCCTACGAGCAGTACTTC. Its protein product is CSASETSGSSYEQYF.

This clone was seen a single time. The V gene is TRBV5-4, the J gene TRBJ2-7; 8 positions match TRBD1. The CDR3 is made up of 15 amino acids. V lost 5 bases to trimming and J lost 1 base; unmatched junction nucleotides: 8. Germline CDR1 and CDR2: SGHNT and YYREEE (reference sequence). DNA for the CDR3: TGTGCCAGCAGATCGGACAGGGTGAGTTCCTACGAGCAGTACTTC. This sequence encodes CASRSDRVSSYEQYF.

The chain joins TRBV6-5 to TRBJ2-3; possible D gene TRBD2, 6 bases. Germline loops: CDR1 MNHEY, CDR2 SVGAGI. With 10 bases removed from V and 0 bases from J, the gap between germline ends came to 11 bases. CDR3 length: 13 amino acids. CDR3 sequence (DNA): TGTGCCACGGGACTGACTAGCACAGATACGCAGTATTTT. This encodes CATGLTSTDTQYF.

CDR3 residues: CASSRTPGQGPNEKLFF. In nucleotides, the CDR3 is TGTGCCAGCAGCCGAACGCCGGGACAGGGGCCTAATGAAAAACTGTTTTTT. The V and J genes are TRBV4-2 and TRBJ1-4; 10 positions agree with TRBD1. CDR3 length: 17 amino acids. Losses at the gene ends were 4 bases for V and 3 bases for J; bases not matched to a gene: 8. Germline CDR1 is LGHNA and CDR2 is YNFKEQ.

This clone came up a few times. The V gene is TRBV7-2, the J gene TRBJ2-7, with D perhaps matching TRBD2 (6 bases). This CDR3 comprises 14 residues. Germline assignment: CDR1 SGHTA and CDR2 FQGNSA. V gave up 3 bases and J gave up 6 bases, with 15 bases separating them. The CDR3 is CASSFSLRGGEQYF. Written as DNA, the CDR3 is TGTGCCAGCAGCTTTTCCCTTAGGGGAGGCGAGCAGTACTTC.

The table lists this clone with a few counts. V and J are TRBV19 and TRBJ1-3; no clear D. This CDR3 has 13 amino acids. Trimming cost V 4 bases and J 5 bases, with 9 bases left between them. The germline V gene encodes CDR1 LNHDA and CDR2 SQIVND (reference sequence). The CDR3 protein is CASSKSERNTIYF. The CDR3 nucleotides are TGTGCCAGTAGTAAATCGGAGAGAAACACCATATATTTT.